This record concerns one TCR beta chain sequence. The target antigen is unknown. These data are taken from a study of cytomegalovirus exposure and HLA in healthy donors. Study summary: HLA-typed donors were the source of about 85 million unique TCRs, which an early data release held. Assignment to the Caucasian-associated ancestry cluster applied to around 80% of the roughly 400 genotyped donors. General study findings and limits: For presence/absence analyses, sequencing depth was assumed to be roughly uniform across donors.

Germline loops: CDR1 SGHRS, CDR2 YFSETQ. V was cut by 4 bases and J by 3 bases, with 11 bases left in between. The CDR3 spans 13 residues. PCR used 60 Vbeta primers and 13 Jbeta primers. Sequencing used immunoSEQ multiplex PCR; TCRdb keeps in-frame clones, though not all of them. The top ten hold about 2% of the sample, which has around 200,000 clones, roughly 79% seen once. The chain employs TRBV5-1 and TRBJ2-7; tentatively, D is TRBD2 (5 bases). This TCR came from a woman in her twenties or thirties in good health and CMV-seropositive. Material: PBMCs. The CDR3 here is CASSPDFYYEQYF. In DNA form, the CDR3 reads TGCGCCAGCAGCCCGGACTTCTACTACGAGCAGTACTTC.